This T cell receptor beta chain came from a study of Ad26.COV2.S vaccination and SARS-CoV-2 variants. The overall study: The authors gave Ad26.COV2.S intramuscularly, either once or twice 56 days apart.

Trimming at V came to 3 bases and at J to 4 bases, leaving 8 bases not matched to a gene. The CDR3 is 15 amino acids. Germline values: CDR1 SGHVS, CDR2 FNYEAQ. Generated by immunoSEQ multiplex PCR, the TCRdb table keeps only in-frame clones and is missing some. Of about 350,000 clones detected, around 89% appear once; the ten largest clones hold approximately 4.5%. The treatment is: 15 to 20 received Ad26.COV2.S at low or high dose, single or two shots; about five received placebo; per-sample allocation not given. Material that was analyzed had been drawn on day 63 after the first vaccine or placebo injection.

The rearrangement uses TRBV7-6 and TRBJ1-1, with 7 nucleotides matching TRBD1. The clonotype originates from a person between 18 and 65 years old who received the Ad26.COV2.S COVID-19 vaccine or a placebo. Here the sequenced sample was peripheral blood, taken in a trial of Ad26.COV2.S vaccine versus placebo. CDR3 sequence: CASSLGTAFSTEAFF. The CDR3 DNA reads TGTGCCAGCAGCTTGGGGACAGCTTTTTCCACTGAAGCTTTCTTT.